One sample yielded the 32 T cell receptor beta chains listed below, sequenced in a study of blood T cell repertoires in COVID-19. Clones were read by immunoSEQ multiplex PCR, and TCRdb kept only the in-frame ones, dropping some. The data contain 100,000 to 150,000 clones, more than 75% of them seen just once; the ten biggest clones take up 1.5%. The sample was peripheral blood. The source of these receptors is a human donor in a cohort sampled during active COVID-19.

This clone occurred a few times. The chain joins TRBV18 to TRBJ2-3, with no clear D. The CDR3 consists of 16 residues. Trimming pared 1 base from V and 0 bases from J, leaving 11 bases between. Germline CDR1 reads KGHSH; CDR2 reads LQKENI. The CDR3 sequence is CASSPQQSTSTDTQYF. In DNA, the CDR3 is TGTGCCAGCTCACCACAACAGAGTACTAGCACAGATACGCAGTATTTT.

The CDR3 sequence is CASSLIGVYEQYF. The DNA for the CDR3 is TGTGCCAGCAGTTTAATTGGAGTCTACGAGCAGTACTTC. The chain is built from TRBV28 and TRBJ2-7; D gene ambiguous. CDR3 size: 13 residues. The V end was cut by 2 bases, the J end by 3 bases, with 8 bases between. Germline V lookup: CDR1 MDHEN, CDR2 SYDVKM.

The chain carries TRBV5-4 and TRBJ2-7; 7 nucleotides agree with TRBD1. CDR1 is SGHNT and CDR2 is YYREEE in the germline V gene (reference sequence). The CDR3 consists of 14 residues. The J segment lost 4 bases and the V segment lost 0 bases, leaving 4 bases of the junction unmatched. The CDR3 is CASSLVDREYEQYF. CDR3 DNA: TGTGCCAGCAGCTTGGTCGACAGGGAGTACGAGCAGTACTTC.

The J gene is TRBJ2-7, the V gene TRBV18; D may correspond to TRBD1 or TRBD2 (6 bases each). This CDR3 comprises 13 residues. With 5 bases removed from V and 3 bases from J, the gap between germline ends came to 11 bases. CDR1 KGHSH and CDR2 LQKENI come from the germline V gene. The CDR3 reads CASSAQGLYEQYF. CDR3 coding DNA: TGTGCCAGCTCAGCACAGGGACTCTACGAGCAGTACTTC.

This chain links TRBV5-8 with TRBJ1-1, with TRBD1 matching over 11 bases. Germline CDR1 and CDR2: SGHTS and YDEGEE. V was clipped by 4 bases and J by 2 bases; unmatched bases: 4. The CDR3 totals 15 residues. The CDR3 region is CASSLGTGGNTEAFF. Here the CDR3 DNA reads TGTGCCAGCAGCCTGGGGACAGGGGGAAACACTGAAGCTTTCTTT.

This chain connects TRBV5-5 to TRBJ1-5; maybe TRBD1 (5 bases). Trimming took 4 bases from V and 7 from J, leaving 15 bases between them. Germline V lookup: CDR1 SGHKS, CDR2 YYEKEE (reference sequence). This CDR3 is 14 amino acids long. The CDR3 is CASSVESGEQPQHF. As DNA, the CDR3 is TGTGCCAGCAGCGTAGAGTCGGGGGAACAGCCCCAGCATTTT.

The CDR3 nucleotides read TGCGCCAGCAGCCAACTAGCGGGAGGTTACAATGAGCAGTTCTTC. This encodes CASSQLAGGYNEQFF. The chain employs TRBV5-1 and TRBJ2-1; 12 bases are shared with TRBD2. V was pared by 4 bases and J by 4 bases, with 3 bases of the junction left unmatched. In germline, CDR1 is SGHRS, CDR2 YFSETQ. This CDR3 comprises 15 residues.

V gene TRBV19 combines with J gene TRBJ1-2; 8 bases fit TRBD1. Germline CDR1 and CDR2: LNHDA and SQIVND (reference sequence). V lost 2 bases and J lost 7; bases outside the gene matches: 3. The CDR3 runs to 13 residues. The CDR3 reads CASSIQGAGGYTF. For the CDR3, the DNA is TGTGCCAGTAGTATACAGGGGGCAGGTGGCTACACCTTC.

V and J are TRBV19 and TRBJ2-1; D unresolved. Germline loops: CDR1 LNHDA, CDR2 SQIVND (reference sequence). The CDR3 has 16 residues. V dropped 3 bases and J dropped 0 bases, with 12 bases sitting between them. The CDR3: CASSIKSASSYNEQFF. In nucleotides, the CDR3 is TGTGCCAGTAGTATTAAATCCGCGAGCTCCTACAATGAGCAGTTCTTC.

The sample holds one count of this clone. This chain connects TRBV6-2 or TRBV6-3 to TRBJ1-1, with D uncertain. The CDR3 length is 16 residues. The V gene lost 6 bases and the J gene lost 1 base, with 18 bases spanning the gap. CDR1 and CDR2 (germline): MNHEY, SVGEGT. CDR3 bases: TGTGCCAGCAGCACCAATCGGGGTAGGCCGAACACTGAAGCTTTCTTT. Protein: CASSTNRGRPNTEAFF.

V usage is TRBV7-2 and J usage is TRBJ2-7; D gene uncertain. V shed 5 bases and J shed 2 bases, with 13 bases lying between them. The CDR3 has 14 amino acids. Germline loops: CDR1 SGHTA, CDR2 FQGNSA. This CDR3 is CASSPPGTTYEQYF. DNA of the CDR3: TGTGCCAGCAGCCCTCCGGGTACAACCTACGAGCAGTACTTC.

V usage is TRBV14 and J usage is TRBJ2-7; 11 nucleotides align to TRBD1. The V segment lost 4 bases and the J segment 2 bases; nucleotides outside the gene matches: 4. The CDR3 is made up of 15 amino acids. From germline, CDR1 is SGHDN and CDR2 FVKESK. The CDR3 reads CASSRGTGGTYEQYF. CDR3 coding DNA: TGTGCCAGCAGCCGAGGGACAGGGGGAACCTACGAGCAGTACTTC. Based on the CDR3 plus reference TRBV14 and TRBJ2-7, the full variable domain is EAGVTQFPSHSVIEKGQTVTLRCDPISGHDNLYWYRRVMGKEIKFLLHFVKESKQDESGMPNNRFLAERTGGTYSTLKVQPAELEDSGVYFCASSRGTGGTYEQYFGPGTRLTVT.

V is TRBV5-1 and J is TRBJ2-1, with TRBD2 identical over 9 bases. The CDR3 length is 15 residues. Germline CDR1 SGHRS, CDR2 YFSETQ. Germline trimming cut 4 bases from V and 5 bases from J; bases unmatched to any gene: 7. The chain's CDR3 is CASSVVQREDNEQFF. DNA of the CDR3: TGCGCCAGCAGCGTTGTTCAGCGGGAGGACAATGAGCAGTTCTTC.

V is TRBV18 and J is TRBJ2-7; TRBD1 agrees at 7 bases. The germline gives CDR1 KGHSH, CDR2 LQKENI. CDR3 length: 16 residues. V shed 2 bases and J 0 bases; nucleotides not matched to a gene: 7. This chain's CDR3 is CASSPNSQGSSYEQYF. CDR3 DNA: TGTGCCAGCTCACCAAATTCACAGGGGAGCTCCTACGAGCAGTACTTC.

The rearrangement uses TRBV7-9 and TRBJ1-5; D gene uncertain. Germline V gives CDR1 SEHNR, CDR2 FQNEAQ (reference sequence). Trimming shortened V by 1 base and J by 5 bases, and 9 bases separated the two germline ends. The CDR3 runs to 14 residues. CDR3 region: CASSLETNYQPQHF. The CDR3 DNA is TGTGCCAGCAGCTTAGAGACTAATTATCAGCCCCAGCATTTT.

The chain recombines TRBV28 with TRBJ2-5; D is ambiguous. The CDR3 consists of 14 residues. The germline V gene has CDR1 MDHEN and CDR2 SYDVKM. With 1 base removed from V and 1 base from J, the gap between germline ends came to 7 bases. In DNA, the CDR3 is TGTGCCAGCAGTTTATCGTCGGGCCAAGAGACCCAGTACTTC. Its translation is CASSLSSGQETQYF.

The rearrangement uses TRBV7-9 and TRBJ2-3; D might be TRBD1 (5 bases). Germline V CDR1 and CDR2: SEHNR, FQNEAQ (reference sequence). This CDR3 region has 16 residues. V lost 5 bases and J lost 2, with 17 bases in between. CDR3 nucleotides: TGTGCCAGCAGCCGGCCGGGTCGCAGGGCCACAGATACGCAGTATTTT. Amino acids: CASSRPGRRATDTQYF.

The V call is TRBV5-4, the J call TRBJ1-4; D is undetermined. Germline values: CDR1 SGHNT, CDR2 YYREEE (reference sequence). The CDR3 covers 13 residues. Trimming took 10 bases from V and 10 from J, leaving 20 bases between them. CDR3 loop: CAPQDGLKGKLFF. The CDR3 nucleotides read TGTGCCCCCCAGGATGGGCTGAAAGGAAAACTGTTTTTT.

This clone was seen a single time. The V gene is TRBV20-1, the J gene TRBJ1-2, with D uncertain. This CDR3 is 13 amino acids long. With 3 bases removed from V and 0 bases from J, the gap between germline ends came to 8 bases. CDR1 and CDR2 (germline): DFQATT, SNEGSKA (reference sequence). The CDR3 here is CSASPVSNYGYTF. The CDR3 DNA sequence: TGCAGTGCTAGTCCAGTATCTAACTATGGCTACACCTTC.

This chain uses TRBV7-8 with TRBJ2-2; 9 bases are shared with TRBD2. The ends lost 1 base at V and 4 bases at J; junction bases unmatched: 1. Germline CDR1 is SGHVS and CDR2 is FQNEAQ. The CDR3 loop spans 15 amino acids. As DNA, the CDR3 is TGTGCCAGCAGCTTAGGCGGGGGGGCCACCGGGGAGCTGTTTTTT. Its protein product is CASSLGGGATGELFF.

The chain is built from TRBV27 and TRBJ2-7, with D hard to call. From germline, CDR1 is MNHEY and CDR2 SMNVEV (reference sequence). Trimming took off 4 bases at V and 7 bases at J, with 5 bases between the two ends. The CDR3 is 10 amino acids. This CDR3 is CASSSREQYF. The CDR3 region has the DNA TGTGCCAGCAGTTCCAGGGAGCAGTACTTC.

The chain links TRBV5-1 to TRBJ1-1, with D unresolved. Deletions cut 0 bases from V and 1 base from J, with 7 bases between. CDR3 length: 14 residues. Germline V gene data show CDR1 as SGHRS and CDR2 as YFSETQ. The CDR3 here is CASSLGGPNTEAFF. The CDR3 nucleotides read TGCGCCAGCAGCTTGGGAGGGCCGAACACTGAAGCTTTCTTT.

This rearrangement joins TRBV5-4 to TRBJ2-3, with 7 bases fitting TRBD1. With V trimmed by 3 bases and J by 5 bases, 9 bases remained unmatched. Germline-derived CDR1 and CDR2 are SGHNT and YYREEE (reference sequence). This CDR3 has 15 amino acids. CDR3 sequence reads: CASSSRTGAGDTQYF. The DNA for the CDR3 is TGTGCCAGCAGCTCCAGGACAGGCGCGGGAGATACGCAGTATTTT.

The chain joins TRBV6-1 to TRBJ2-2; D remains ambiguous. Trimming pared 2 bases from V and 5 bases from J, leaving 15 bases between. In germline, CDR1 is MNHNS, CDR2 SASEGT. The CDR3 runs to 16 residues. The CDR3 here is CASSELGRTLTGELFF. As DNA, the CDR3 is TGTGCCAGCAGTGAACTGGGCCGAACCCTGACCGGGGAGCTGTTTTTT.

V gene TRBV4-1 combines with J gene TRBJ2-3, with 10 bases aligning to TRBD1. Trimming removed 4 bases from V and 3 bases from J; junction bases left unmatched: 1. Germline-derived CDR1 and CDR2 are MGHRA and YSYEKL. This CDR3 contains 14 residues. This CDR3 reads CASSRGQGTDTQYF. The CDR3 DNA reads TGCGCCAGCAGCCGGGGACAGGGGACAGATACGCAGTATTTT.

This clone was recorded a few times. CDR3 in amino acids: CAISAVTSGPTYEQYF. The DNA of the CDR3 is TGTGCCATCAGTGCCGTTACTAGCGGGCCCACCTACGAGCAGTACTTC. The J gene is TRBJ2-7, the V gene TRBV10-3; TRBD2 aligns across 9 bases. The CDR3 is 16 residues long. J lost 2 bases, V lost 4 bases, and 9 bases had no gene match. Germline CDR1 ENHRY, CDR2 SYGVKD.

V gene TRBV6-5 combines with J gene TRBJ1-1; 7 bases are shared with TRBD1. The CDR3 is 12 amino acids. With V trimmed by 5 bases and J by 5 bases, 2 bases remained unmatched. Per germline, CDR1 MNHEY and CDR2 SVGAGI. In DNA form, the CDR3 reads TGTGCCAGCAGTACAGGGGTTACTGAAGCTTTCTTT. Translated: CASSTGVTEAFF.

The chain has TRBV3-1 (or the pseudogene TRBV3-2) and TRBJ1-1; D remains ambiguous. The CDR3 runs 14 residues. The germline V and J ends were trimmed by 3 bases and 3 bases, with 11 bases remaining between them. Germline CDR1 is LGHDT and CDR2 is YNNKEL (reference sequence). CDR3 loop: CASSQTPGDTEAFF. The CDR3 DNA follows: TGTGCCAGCAGCCAGACCCCTGGAGACACTGAAGCTTTCTTT.

This rearrangement joins TRBV7-2 to TRBJ2-5, with 16 bases identical to TRBD2. The CDR3 runs 18 residues. CDR1 is SGHTA, CDR2 FQGNSA, per germline. Trimming at V came to 3 bases and at J to 0 bases, leaving 4 bases not matched to a gene. DNA of the CDR3: TGTGCCAGCAGCTTTGGGACTAGCGGGAGGGCGTACCAAGAGACCCAGTACTTC. It yields the protein CASSFGTSGRAYQETQYF. Full variable domain (rest looked up from reference TRBV7-2 and TRBJ2-5): GAGVSQSPSNKVTEKGKDVELRCDPISGHTALYWYRQSLGQGLEFLIYFQGNSAPDKSGLPSDRFSAERTGGSVSTLTIQRTQQEDSAVYLCASSFGTSGRAYQETQYFGPGTRLLVL.

The rearrangement joins TRBV6-5 to TRBJ2-7, with TRBD2 identical over 8 bases. V shed 11 bases, J shed 3 bases, and the junction held 9 bases outside the gene matches. The CDR3 is made up of 13 amino acids. Germline CDR1 MNHEY, CDR2 SVGAGI. Written as DNA, the CDR3 is TGTGCCGCGGGAGCGGGAGTAATCTACGAGCAGTACTTC. Translated: CAAGAGVIYEQYF.

This clone was seen just once. This chain connects TRBV3-1 (or the pseudogene TRBV3-2) to TRBJ1-5; D might be TRBD1 (5 bases). CDR3 length equals 13 residues. Germline V gene data show CDR1 as LGHDT and CDR2 as YNNKEL (reference sequence). V gave up 4 bases and J gave up 9 bases, with 13 bases separating them. The DNA of the CDR3 is TGTGCCAGCAGCCCAGAACTGCAGGGGCCCCAGCATTTT. This gives the protein CASSPELQGPQHF.

V usage is TRBV5-4 and J usage is TRBJ2-1, with 9 bases lining up with TRBD2. The germline CDR1 and CDR2 sequences are SGHNT and YYREEE (reference sequence). With V trimmed by 4 bases and J by 4 bases, 6 bases remained unmatched. This CDR3 is 15 amino acids long. CDR3 DNA: TGTGCCAGCAGCCCTATAGCGGGGGATTACAATGAGCAGTTCTTC. It is translated as CASSPIAGDYNEQFF.